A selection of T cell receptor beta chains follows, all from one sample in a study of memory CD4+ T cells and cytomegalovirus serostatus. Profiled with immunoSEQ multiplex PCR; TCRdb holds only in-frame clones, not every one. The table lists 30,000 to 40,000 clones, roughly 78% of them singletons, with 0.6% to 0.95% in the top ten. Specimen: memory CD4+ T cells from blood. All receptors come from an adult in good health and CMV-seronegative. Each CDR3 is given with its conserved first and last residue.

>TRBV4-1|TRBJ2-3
CASSQEGEADTQYF
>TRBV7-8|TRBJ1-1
CASSLDWRNTEAFF
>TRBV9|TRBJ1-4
CASSVGEQGQVEKLFF
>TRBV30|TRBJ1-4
CAWADRGAKLFF
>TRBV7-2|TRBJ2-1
CASSLVVLAGGYNEQFF
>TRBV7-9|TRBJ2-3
CASSQGAGSTDTQYF
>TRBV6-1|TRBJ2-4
CASRDGRIAKNIQYF
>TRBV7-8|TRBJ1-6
CASSLGAGRNSPLHF
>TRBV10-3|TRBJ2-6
CAISAIEAWGSGANVLTF
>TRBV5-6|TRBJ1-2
CASSPTRDSHGYTF
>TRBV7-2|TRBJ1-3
CASSLDPSGGNTIYF
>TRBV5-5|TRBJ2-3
CASSLVGTSGVDTQYF
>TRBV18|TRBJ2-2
CASSPRTQVTGELFF